These T cell receptor beta chains were read from a single sample in a study of T cell changes during pregnancy in multiple sclerosis. TCRdb keeps only in-frame clones here, not all; method: immunoSEQ multiplex PCR. The top ten clones hold around 0.46% of a sample with around 130,000 clones, 95% to 98% of them seen once. Sequencing used peripheral blood, obtained after pregnancy. These receptors were taken from a female donor with multiple sclerosis, enrolled in a pregnancy study. Each CDR3 is given with its conserved first and last residue. Each record gives: D gene, J gene, clone size, V gene, CDR3 DNA, CDR3 protein. The D gene is left open where the match is weak. For some rows the clone size is stated as once, few or many, or as a class when expanded; others skip it.

TRBD2	TRBJ2-7	.	TRBV27	TGTGCCAGCAGTATAGGACTAGCGAGGAGCGAGCAGTACTTC	CASSIGLARSEQYF
TRBD1	TRBJ1-1	.	TRBV6-5	TGTGCCAGCAGTACCGACACAGGGGGGACTGAAGCTTTCTTT	CASSTDTGGTEAFF
TRBD1	TRBJ2-3	.	TRBV10-3	TGTGCCATCAGTACGGGACAGGGGATGGATACGCAGTATTTT	CAISTGQGMDTQYF
.	TRBJ2-2	.	TRBV2	TGTGCCAGCATCCAGGGGTCCATGGGCACCGGGGAGCTGTTTTTT	CASIQGSMGTGELFF
TRBD1	TRBJ2-7	.	TRBV6-5	TGTGCCAGCAGTTACTCAGACAGGGTGGGCGAGCAGTACTTC	CASSYSDRVGEQYF
.	TRBJ2-5	.	TRBV9	TGTGCCAGCAGCGAAGCGGGCTCCTTCCAAGAGACCCAGTACTTC	CASSEAGSFQETQYF
.	TRBJ1-2	.	TRBV7-8	TGTGCCAGCAGCTTAGCAGGGCAGGGAACATCGGGCTACACCTTC	CASSLAGQGTSGYTF
.	TRBJ1-4	.	TRBV29-1	TGCAGCGTTGGAGGTTTTAATGAAAAACTGTTTTTT	CSVGGFNEKLFF
TRBD1	TRBJ1-2	.	TRBV27	TGTGCCAGCAGTTCGGGACAGGGGGCGGAAGGCTACACCTTC	CASSSGQGAEGYTF
TRBD2	TRBJ2-5	.	TRBV4-2	TGTGCCAGCAGCCACAAACCGGGACTAGTTTTCTCTTCAGAGACCCAGTACTTC	CASSHKPGLVFSSETQYF
TRBD1	TRBJ2-7	.	TRBV7-9	TGTGCCAGCAGCTTAGGGACAGGACCCCTGGCCTACGAGCAGTACTTC	CASSLGTGPLAYEQYF
TRBD2	TRBJ2-1	.	TRBV25-1	TGTGCCAGCAGTACCAATCGAGCGGGAGGGCCGGATTACAATGAGCAGTTCTTC	CASSTNRAGGPDYNEQFF
.	TRBJ2-7	.	TRBV18	TGTGCCAGCTCAATGCTTTCGGGGGAGCAGTACTTC	CASSMLSGEQYF
TRBD1	TRBJ2-7	.	TRBV10-3	TGTGCCATCAGGCCGGGACAGGGGAACGAGCAGTACTTC	CAIRPGQGNEQYF
TRBD2	TRBJ2-7	once	TRBV9	TGTGCCAGCAGCGTAGCTTGGACTAGCGGCTACGAGCAGTACTTC	CASSVAWTSGYEQYF
.	TRBJ2-7	.	TRBV19	TGTGCCAGTAGTATAGACGCTTGGGCAGGCTACGAGCAGTACTTC	CASSIDAWAGYEQYF
.	TRBJ2-1	.	TRBV5-1	TGCGCCAGCAGCTTGGGTGCGGGGTCGTACAATGAGCAGTTCTTC	CASSLGAGSYNEQFF
TRBD2	TRBJ2-5	once	TRBV4-3	TGCGCCAGCAGCCAAGTGACTAGCGGGAATTGGGGGGAGACCCAGTACTTC	CASSQVTSGNWGETQYF
.	TRBJ2-1	once	TRBV30	TGTGCCTGGGAGGGGAGGTCTATTGATGAGCAGTTCTTC	CAWEGRSIDEQFF
.	TRBJ1-3	.	TRBV10-3	TGTGCCATCAGAGGGGATGCTGGAAACACCATATATTTT	CAIRGDAGNTIYF
.	TRBJ1-5	few	TRBV6-6	TGTGCCAGCAGCCTGACAGGTCAGCCCCAGCATTTT	CASSLTGQPQHF
TRBD2	TRBJ2-7	.	TRBV28	TGTGCCAGCAGATTATCCGGGAGGTCGTACGAGCAGTACTTC	CASRLSGRSYEQYF
.	TRBJ2-3	.	TRBV5-8	TGTGCCAGCAGCTTGTCAGGGACAGATACGCAGTATTTT	CASSLSGTDTQYF
TRBD2	TRBJ2-7	.	TRBV29-1	TGCAGCGTTCGGGACGGGGGGGTCGAGCAGTACTTC	CSVRDGGVEQYF
.	TRBJ2-1	.	TRBV5-1	TGCGCCAGCAGACCAGGGGTTGGTGAGCAGTTCTTC	CASRPGVGEQFF
.	TRBJ2-6	.	TRBV18	TGTGCCAGCTCACCCACTAGGGCAGCCAAAACACCTGGGGCCAACGTCCTGACTTTC	CASSPTRAAKTPGANVLTF
.	TRBJ2-3	.	TRBV6-4	TGTGCCAGCAGTGAAGCGGCCTTCAACACAGATACGCAGTATTTT	CASSEAAFNTDTQYF
.	TRBJ2-5	.	TRBV9	TGTGCCAGCAGTTTGGGCGTGGTGGAGACCCAGTACTTC	CASSLGVVETQYF
TRBD1	TRBJ1-4	.	TRBV28	TGTGCCAGCGGACAGGGGATGGGATTATCAACTAATGAAAAACTGTTTTTT	CASGQGMGLSTNEKLFF
TRBD2	TRBJ2-1	once	TRBV5-1	TGCGCCAGCAGGATTACTAGCGGGAGCAATGAGCAGTTCTTC	CASRITSGSNEQFF
.	TRBJ1-4	few	TRBV7-9	TGTGCCAGCAGCTTACTGAAGACGGGACACACTAATGAAAAACTGTTTTTT	CASSLLKTGHTNEKLFF
.	TRBJ1-1	.	TRBV9	TGTGCCAGCAGCGTAGCAGGATCTGGAACTGAAGCTTTCTTT	CASSVAGSGTEAFF
.	TRBJ1-2	.	TRBV9	TGTGCCAGCAGCCCCAGGGGCCCGACAGGTATAAGCGGCTACACCTTC	CASSPRGPTGISGYTF
.	TRBJ1-2	.	TRBV28	TGTGCCAGCACTATAGGACGGCGACAGGGCTACACCTTC	CASTIGRRQGYTF
.	TRBJ1-1	.	TRBV27	TGTGCCAGCATATCACAGGAAATGAACACTGAAGCTTTCTTT	CASISQEMNTEAFF
TRBD2	TRBJ2-3	.	TRBV28	TGTGCCAGCAGTTTAGGACTAGAAACTAGCACAGATACGCAGTATTTT	CASSLGLETSTDTQYF
.	TRBJ2-7	.	TRBV6-1	TGTGCCATCCCGGGGGTTGACTCCTACGAGCAGTACTTC	CAIPGVDSYEQYF
.	TRBJ1-3	.	TRBV15	TGTGCCACCAGCAATAGCATCTCTGGAAACACCATATATTTT	CATSNSISGNTIYF
.	TRBJ1-2	few	TRBV2	TGTGCCAGCAGTCTCAGACAGGTACTGGGCTACACCTTC	CASSLRQVLGYTF
.	TRBJ2-1	.	TRBV4-3	TGCGCCAGCAGCCAAGAGGCTGCGGGAACTAGCCTCGATGAGCAGTTCTTC	CASSQEAAGTSLDEQFF
.	TRBJ1-5	.	TRBV10-1	TGCGCCAGCAGTGAGGGGGAGAGGGATACCACTCAGCCCCAGCATTTT	CASSEGERDTTQPQHF
.	TRBJ1-2	.	TRBV28	TGTGCCAGCAGAACAGGGACTAACTATGGCTACACCTTC	CASRTGTNYGYTF
.	TRBJ1-2	.	TRBV27	TGTGCCAGCAGTACCCGGAGGGGGGGAGACTATGGCTACACCTTC	CASSTRRGGDYGYTF
TRBD2	TRBJ2-1	.	TRBV27	TGTGCCAGCACTCAACTAGCGGGCATGAATGAGCAGTTCTTC	CASTQLAGMNEQFF
TRBD1	TRBJ1-2	.	TRBV10-3	TGTGCCATCACCTCGGGACAGGCTTCCTATGGCTACACCTTC	CAITSGQASYGYTF
TRBD2	TRBJ2-7	once	TRBV11-1	TGTGCCAGCAGCCGGACTAGCGGGAGTCTGTACGAGCAGTACTTC	CASSRTSGSLYEQYF
.	TRBJ2-3	.	TRBV5-4	TGTGCCAGCAGCTCCCGACAGGCAGATACGCAGTATTTT	CASSSRQADTQYF
TRBD1	TRBJ2-1	.	TRBV23-1	TGCGCCAGCAGTCATTCTATCCGGACAGGGTCTTCCTACAATGAGCAGTTCTTC	CASSHSIRTGSSYNEQFF
.	TRBJ1-1	.	TRBV7-2	TGTGCCAGCAGCTATATCGGGGTGTACACTGAAGCTTTCTTT	CASSYIGVYTEAFF
.	TRBJ2-1	.	TRBV7-2	TGTGCCAGCAGCAAACAGGCCCAGCCCCACAATGAGCAGTTCTTC	CASSKQAQPHNEQFF
TRBD2	TRBJ2-1	.	TRBV19	TGTGCCAGTAGTATGGCTAGCGGGAGGGCCGAAGAGCAGTTCTTC	CASSMASGRAEEQFF
.	TRBJ2-7	.	TRBV19	TGTGCCAGTAGTTCTCGACGGGAACTGGGGGAGCAGTACTTC	CASSSRRELGEQYF
.	TRBJ2-3	many	TRBV19	TGTGCCAGTAGTATTAGGAGGAGCACAGATACGCAGTATTTT	CASSIRRSTDTQYF